The rows below give T cell receptor beta chains drawn from one sample of a study of Graves' ophthalmopathy and Graves' hyperthyroidism. One entry per CDR3 protein results from TCRdb running MiXCR on the multiplex PCR reads. The table has hundreds of thousands of distinct CDR3 sequences, about a fifth seen once. The specimen sequenced was peripheral blood. The receptors here all came from a woman in her late teens or twenties with stable Graves' hyperthyroidism. Some clones in this sample may be carry-over from other donors' samples. Each CDR3 is given with its conserved first and last residue. The D gene is left open where the match is weak. The size entry is marked missing in some rows and otherwise reads once, few, many or a size class.

d_call | j_call | clone_size | v_call | cdr3_aa | cdr3_nt
TRBD2 | TRBJ2-5 | many | TRBV9 | CASSGHVAGGPRETQYF | TGTGCCAGCAGCGGGCATGTAGCGGGAGGGCCCCGAGAGACCCAGTACTTC
TRBD1 | TRBJ1-2 | many | TRBV6-5 | CASRPPGQAGYTF | TGTGCCAGCAGACCCCCCGGACAGGCTGGCTACACCTTC
NA | TRBJ2-3 | many | TRBV6-4 | CASSDYGTERTDTQYF | TGTGCCAGCAGTGATTATGGGACTGAACGCACAGATACGCAGTATTTT
NA | TRBJ1-1 | NA | TRBV11-1 | CASSLGSGHLNTEAFF | TGTGCCAGCAGCTTGGGAAGTGGACACCTGAACACTGAAGCTTTCTTT
NA | TRBJ1-1 | many | TRBV12-3/TRBV12-4 | CASSLDITEAFF | TGTGCCAGCAGCCTGGACATCACTGAAGCTTTCTTT
NA | TRBJ1-1 | many | TRBV6-5 | CASSSEVAGRMNTEAFF | TGTGCCAGCAGTTCGGAGGTCGCTGGCAGAATGAACACTGAAGCTTTCTTT
TRBD2 | TRBJ2-1 | NA | TRBV28 | CASSLGGGNSYNEQFF | TGTGCCAGCAGTTTGGGGGGGGGGAACTCCTACAATGAGCAGTTCTTC
NA | TRBJ1-2 | many | TRBV20-1 | CSAREEKPKGYTF | TGCAGTGCTAGAGAGGAAAAGCCTAAGGGCTACACCTTC
NA | TRBJ1-1 | many | TRBV12-3/TRBV12-4 | CASSLIRDSEAFF | TGTGCCAGCAGTTTGATCCGGGATTCTGAAGCTTTCTTT
NA | TRBJ2-5 | many | TRBV4-1 | CASSQPRGTQYF | TGCGCCAGCAGCCAACCCCGAGGGACCCAGTACTTC
TRBD2 | TRBJ2-5 | many | TRBV3-1 | CASSQDGTSGETQYF | TGTGCCAGCAGCCAAGATGGAACTAGCGGGGAGACCCAGTACTTC
NA | TRBJ1-2 | NA | TRBV4-2 | CASSRANYGYTF | TGTGCCAGCAGTCGAGCTAACTATGGCTACACCTTC
TRBD1 | TRBJ2-7 | many | TRBV19 | CASSPTTGSYEQYF | TGTGCCAGTAGTCCCACGACAGGGTCCTACGAGCAGTACTTC
TRBD1 | TRBJ1-2 | many | TRBV12-3/TRBV12-4 | CASRLPGGGGYTF | TGTGCCAGCAGGTTACCAGGGGGTGGTGGCTACACCTTC
NA | TRBJ1-5 | many | TRBV28 | CASSLDTPGDQPQHF | TGTGCCAGCAGTTTAGACACACCAGGGGATCAGCCCCAGCATTTT
NA | TRBJ1-1 | NA | TRBV6-1 | CASSVGDVNTEAFF | TGTGCCAGCAGTGTTGGGGATGTGAACACTGAAGCTTTCTTT
NA | TRBJ2-7 | NA | TRBV12-3/TRBV12-4 | CASSSGQSRYEQYF | TGTGCCAGCAGTTCCGGACAGAGCCGCTACGAACAGTACTTC
NA | TRBJ2-5 | NA | TRBV10-3 | CAASGRGREETQYF | TGTGCCGCCTCGGGGAGGGGGCGCGAAGAGACCCAGTACTTC
NA | TRBJ1-6 | many | TRBV28 | CASTPQGGYSPLHF | TGTGCCAGCACGCCGCAGGGCGGGTATTCACCCCTCCACTTT
NA | TRBJ1-5 | NA | TRBV12-3/TRBV12-4 | CASAGQAGPQHF | TGTGCCAGCGCGGGACAAGCCGGCCCCCAGCATTTT
NA | TRBJ1-1 | many | TRBV20-1 | CSARDQAGGTEAFF | TGCAGTGCTAGAGACCAGGCGGGGGGCACTGAAGCTTTCTTT
TRBD1 | TRBJ1-5 | many | TRBV6-1 | CASRDRLSNQPQHF | TGTGCCAGCAGGGACAGGCTTAGCAATCAGCCCCAGCATTTT
TRBD1 | TRBJ1-6 | few | TRBV28 | CASRRQGTPLHF | TGTGCCAGCAGGAGACAGGGTACACCCCTCCACTTT
TRBD1 | TRBJ1-5 | many | TRBV7-9 | CASSEGTVNQPQHF | TGTGCCAGCAGCGAGGGGACAGTCAATCAGCCCCAGCATTTT
NA | TRBJ2-7 | NA | TRBV9 | CASSVGSRGRNYEQYF | TGTGCCAGCAGCGTAGGGTCCAGGGGACGGAACTACGAGCAGTACTTC
NA | TRBJ1-2 | many | TRBV15 | CATSPRTGDGYTF | TGTGCCACCAGCCCCCGAACGGGGGATGGCTACACCTTC
NA | TRBJ1-1 | many | TRBV29-1 | CSVEERWLLSGTEAFF | TGCAGCGTTGAAGAGAGGTGGCTCCTCAGCGGCACTGAAGCTTTCTTT
TRBD1 | TRBJ2-5 | many | TRBV2 | CASSGQRQETQYF | TGTGCCAGCTCGGGACAGCGACAAGAGACCCAGTACTTC
NA | TRBJ2-5 | NA | TRBV6-1 | CATLQDHRDIQYF | TGTGCCACCCTGCAGGACCATCGTGACATCCAGTACTTC
NA | TRBJ1-5 | NA | TRBV30 | CAWSAGDSNQPQHF | TGTGCCTGGAGTGCTGGGGACAGCAATCAGCCCCAGCATTTT
NA | TRBJ2-7 | NA | TRBV6-2/TRBV6-3 | CASSDNSYEQYF | TGTGCCAGCAGCGACAATAGCTACGAGCAGTACTTC
NA | TRBJ2-7 | few | TRBV7-2 | CASSADTQQYF | TGTGCCAGCAGCGCCGACACTCAGCAGTACTTC
NA | TRBJ1-1 | few | TRBV18 | CASSPIQPSGMNTEAFF | TGTGCCAGCTCACCAATACAGCCTAGTGGGATGAACACTGAAGCTTTCTTT
TRBD1 | TRBJ1-2 | few | TRBV15 | CATSRGDRPNYGYTF | TGTGCCACCAGCAGGGGGGACAGGCCTAACTATGGCTACACCTTC
NA | TRBJ2-7 | NA | TRBV9 | CASSVRGQPYEQYF | TGTGCCAGCAGCGTCCGGGGGCAGCCCTACGAGCAGTACTTC
TRBD1 | TRBJ1-1 | few | TRBV6-1 | CASRPTTGLNTEAFF | TGTGCCAGCAGGCCTACGACAGGGCTGAACACTGAAGCTTTCTTT
NA | TRBJ2-7 | many | TRBV6-5 | CASSYQLRTAHAYEQYF | TGTGCCAGCAGTTACCAGCTACGGACAGCCCACGCCTACGAGCAGTACTTC
TRBD1 | TRBJ2-5 | many | TRBV20-1 | CSATGTGEGETQYF | TGCAGTGCGACCGGGACAGGGGAGGGAGAGACCCAGTACTTC
TRBD2 | TRBJ2-7 | NA | TRBV6-2/TRBV6-3 | CASSYSSSGRAVSDEQYF | TGTGCCAGCAGTTACTCGAGTAGCGGGAGGGCCGTAAGCGACGAGCAGTACTTC
NA | TRBJ1-2 | many | TRBV6-5 | CASSYEGRRGYTF | TGTGCCAGCAGTTACGAGGGCAGGCGTGGCTACACCTTC
NA | TRBJ1-3 | many | TRBV12-3/TRBV12-4 | CATSLARAISGNTIYF | TGTGCCACCAGTTTAGCGCGGGCCATCTCTGGAAACACCATATATTTT
TRBD1 | TRBJ2-5 | many | TRBV28 | CASSLTGGTETQYF | TGTGCCAGCAGCCTGACAGGGGGCACGGAGACCCAGTACTTC
TRBD1 | TRBJ1-1 | many | TRBV19 | CASRRQGLNTEAFF | TGTGCCAGTAGAAGACAGGGTCTGAACACTGAAGCTTTCTTT
TRBD1 | TRBJ1-5 | NA | TRBV28 | CASSTRGTGADQPQHF | TGTGCCAGCAGTACACGCGGGACAGGGGCTGATCAGCCCCAGCATTTT
TRBD1 | TRBJ1-2 | NA | TRBV6-1 | CASRLGRGPLYGYTF | TGTGCCAGCCGCCTTGGAAGGGGGCCCTTATATGGCTACACCTTC
NA | TRBJ2-5 | few | TRBV20-1 | CSAKRSVQETQYF | TGCAGTGCAAAGCGGTCCGTCCAAGAGACCCAGTACTTC
NA | TRBJ1-2 | NA | TRBV12-3/TRBV12-4 | CASSRLITGYTF | TGTGCCAGCAGCCGACTGATTACTGGCTACACCTTC
NA | TRBJ1-5 | many | TRBV11-2 | CASSPSGWQPQHF | TGTGCCAGCAGCCCATCGGGTTGGCAGCCCCAGCATTTT
NA | TRBJ2-5 | many | TRBV28 | CASSSQGSTMLETQYF | TGTGCCAGCAGTTCCCAGGGATCCACCATGCTAGAGACCCAGTACTTC